Presented here are 15 T cell receptor beta chains from one specimen sequenced in a study of T cells in Graves' hyperthyroidism and ophthalmopathy. Amplified TCR beta CDR3 regions derived from RNA transcripts. First-round RT-PCR with HTBI primers amplified the TCR CDR3 region. TCRdb re-called the multiplex PCR reads with MiXCR, one entry per CDR3 protein. The table has approximately 250,000 distinct CDR3 sequences, approximately 23% seen once. Sequenced: blood. Source of these receptors: a woman aged 40 to 50 with Graves' ophthalmopathy.

The chain has TRBV6-1 and TRBJ1-2; D not certain. The V end was cut by 7 bases, the J end by 8 bases, with 17 bases between. The CDR3 covers 13 residues. In germline, CDR1 is MNHNS, CDR2 SASEGT. CDR3 DNA: TGTGCCAGCACCATTTCACTACGGGAAGGCTACACCTTC. It codes for CASTISLREGYTF.

This clonotype has at least ten counts. The chain couples TRBV28 to TRBJ2-7; D uncertain. This CDR3 is 14 amino acids long. Trimming shortened V by 4 bases and J by 9 bases, and 19 bases separated the two germline ends. The germline V gene has CDR1 MDHEN and CDR2 SYDVKM. CDR3 nucleotides: TGTGCCAGCAGTTCGGGCTCCGAGGTGGTCCTGCAGTACTTC. As protein: CASSSGSEVVLQYF.

The chain employs TRBV7-2 and TRBJ1-2; D remains ambiguous. From germline, CDR1 is SGHTA and CDR2 FQGNSA. V lost 5 bases, J lost 8 bases, and 15 bases lay in between. The CDR3 has 13 residues. The CDR3 loop reads CASSLGTSGGYTF. In DNA, the CDR3 is TGTGCCAGCAGCCTTGGTACGTCGGGCGGCTACACCTTC.

This clonotype was found many times. The chain links TRBV7-9 to TRBJ2-5; 14 positions agree with TRBD2. This CDR3 has 16 amino acids. The V and J ends lost 4 bases and 5 bases, in that order; junction bases with no gene match: 6. In germline, CDR1 is SEHNR, CDR2 FQNEAQ (reference sequence). CDR3: CASSSTRTSGRETQYF. The CDR3 nucleotides are TGTGCCAGCAGCTCGACCCGGACTAGCGGGAGGGAGACCCAGTACTTC.

In its sample, this clonotype was seen many times. The chain couples TRBV30 to TRBJ2-7; TRBD2 aligns across 7 bases. There are 16 residues in the CDR3. The germline V gene encodes CDR1 GTSNPN and CDR2 SVGIG (reference sequence). V shed 1 base, J shed 1 base, and the junction held 10 bases outside the gene matches. This CDR3 reads CAWSDRSPGLSYEQYF. The CDR3 DNA follows: TGTGCCTGGAGTGACCGATCCCCGGGACTATCCTACGAGCAGTACTTC.

This clonotype was detected ten times or more. The V call is TRBV3-1, the J call TRBJ2-2; no definite D call. The CDR3 has 15 amino acids. V lost 7 bases to trimming and J lost 0 bases, with 12 bases between them. Looked up from germline, CDR1 is LGHDT and CDR2 is YNNKEL (reference sequence). The CDR3 loop reads CASNRGGTNTGELFF. CDR3 DNA: TGTGCCAGCAACCGAGGCGGCACGAACACCGGGGAGCTGTTTTTT.

This clonotype appeared a single time. The chain recombines TRBV27 with TRBJ2-7; D is possibly TRBD2 (5 bases). Between the trimmed V and J ends, which lost 6 bases and 1 base, there was a span of 13 bases. CDR3 length equals 14 residues. CDR1 MNHEY and CDR2 SMNVEV come from the germline V gene (reference sequence). The CDR3 nucleotides are TGTGCCAGCAGCATAGCGTCTTCTTCCTACGAGCAGTACTTC. Amino acid sequence: CASSIASSSYEQYF.

At least ten counts were recorded for this clonotype. The chain links TRBV28 to TRBJ2-5; 16 bases are shared with TRBD2. V was pared by 4 bases and J by 5 bases, with 7 bases of the junction left unmatched. This CDR3 spans 17 amino acids. In germline, CDR1 is MDHEN, CDR2 SYDVKM. CDR3 coding DNA: TGTGCCAGCAGTTCCGGGACTAGCGGGAGGGGTGGGGAGACCCAGTACTTC. Protein sequence: CASSSGTSGRGGETQYF. The whole variable domain, filled in from reference TRBV28 and TRBJ2-5, reads DVKVTQSSRYLVKRTGEKVFLECVQDMDHENMFWYRQDPGLGLRLIYFSYDVKMKEKGDIPEGYSVSREKKERFSLILESASTNQTSMYLCASSSGTSGRGGETQYFGPGTRLLVL.

This clonotype was detected many times. The rearrangement uses TRBV6-1 and TRBJ2-5, with D perhaps TRBD2 (5 bases). Germline-derived CDR1 and CDR2 are MNHNS and SASEGT. This CDR3 is 14 amino acids long. The V and J ends lost 8 bases and 0 bases respectively, with 13 bases between them. As DNA, the CDR3 is TGTGCCAGCTGTGCGGGTGGCTACCAAGAGACCCAGTACTTC. The encoded protein is CASCAGGYQETQYF.

The chain links TRBV27 to TRBJ2-7, with 14 bases that match TRBD2. Germline lookup yields CDR1 MNHEY and CDR2 SMNVEV (reference sequence). CDR3 length: 19 amino acids. The J segment lost 7 bases and the V segment lost 3 bases, leaving 17 bases of the junction unmatched. The CDR3 loop reads CASSFPVGLAGVRILEQYF. CDR3 DNA: TGTGCCAGCAGTTTTCCCGTGGGACTAGCGGGAGTCCGGATACTTGAGCAGTACTTC.

The V and J genes are TRBV18 and TRBJ2-7; perhaps TRBD1 as D (6 bases). Trimming left V 5 bases short and J 6 bases short, with 17 bases between. Germline V CDR1 and CDR2: KGHSH, LQKENI. This CDR3 is built from 14 residues. CDR3 in amino acids: CASSTGTNLGEQYF. The CDR3 DNA reads TGTGCCAGCTCAACTGGGACAAACCTAGGCGAGCAGTACTTC.

This clonotype was picked up many times. The chain links TRBV6-5 to TRBJ2-5, with 14 bases that match TRBD2. The CDR3 has 16 amino acids. Germline V CDR1 and CDR2: MNHEY, SVGAGI. The trim removed 2 bases at V and 5 bases at J, leaving 4 bases unmatched. CDR3 nucleotides: TGTGCCAGCAGTTACAGGCGGACTAGCGGGAGGGAGACCCAGTACTTC. This translates into CASSYRRTSGRETQYF.

This sequence joins TRBV12-3 or TRBV12-4 and TRBJ1-2; TRBD1 aligns across 8 bases. The V segment lost 7 bases and the J segment 7 bases; nucleotides outside the gene matches: 11. The CDR3 loop spans 14 amino acids. The DNA for the CDR3 is TGTGCCAGCACCCATTGGACAGGGCAAAGTGGCTACACCTTC. Its protein product is CASTHWTGQSGYTF.

J is TRBJ2-7 and V is TRBV5-1; D possibly matches TRBD1 or TRBD2 (5 bases each). Germline CDR1 reads SGHRS; CDR2 reads YFSETQ. This CDR3 contains 15 residues. The germline V and J ends were trimmed by 1 base and 5 bases, with 16 bases remaining between them. DNA of the CDR3: TGCGCCAGCAGCTTGTCCGGGGCCTACCCCCACGAGCAGTACTTC. This gives the protein CASSLSGAYPHEQYF.

In regard to this clonotype: Being one base from a much bigger clone, this may be a read error. The chain carries TRBV28 and TRBJ1-6, with D perhaps matching TRBD1 (5 bases). Germline loops: CDR1 MDHEN, CDR2 SYDVKM. This CDR3 is built from 14 residues. Trimming pared 3 bases from V and 7 bases from J, leaving 10 bases between. The CDR3 region has the DNA TGTGCCAGCAGTTTGCGACAGTCAAATTCACCCCTCCACTTT. Its translation is CASSLRQSNSPLHF.